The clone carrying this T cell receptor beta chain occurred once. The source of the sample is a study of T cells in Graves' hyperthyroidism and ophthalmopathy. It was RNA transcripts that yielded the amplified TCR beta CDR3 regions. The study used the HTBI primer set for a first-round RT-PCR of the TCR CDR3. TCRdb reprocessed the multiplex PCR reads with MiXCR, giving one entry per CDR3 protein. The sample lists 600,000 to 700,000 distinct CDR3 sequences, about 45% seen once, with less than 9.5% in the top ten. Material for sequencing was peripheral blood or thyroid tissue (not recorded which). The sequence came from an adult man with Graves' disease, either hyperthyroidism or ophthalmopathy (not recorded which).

Here the CDR3 DNA reads TGTGCCAGCAGCCCCCAGGTCCAAGAGACCCAGTACTTC. Amino acids: CASSPQVQETQYF. V is TRBV7-9 and J is TRBJ2-5, with D uncertain. Germline CDR1 reads SEHNR; CDR2 reads FQNEAQ (reference sequence). The CDR3 has 13 amino acids. V lost 5 bases and J lost 1, with 8 bases in between. The whole variable domain, filled in from reference TRBV7-9 and TRBJ2-5, reads DTGVSQNPRHKITKRGQNVTFRCDPISEHNRLYWYRQTLGQGPEFLTYFQNEAQLEKSRLLSDRFSAERPKGSFSTLEIQRTEQGDSAMYLCASSPQVQETQYFGPGTRLLVL.